This passage covers 16 T cell receptor beta chains from one sample sequenced in a study of blood T cell repertoires in COVID-19. TCRdb's copy holds only in-frame clones and misses some; the assay was immunoSEQ multiplex PCR. The profile shows about 64,000 clones, 70% to 90% of them singletons. Sequencing was performed on peripheral blood. These receptors originate from a man in his forties or fifties with active COVID-19.

This chain connects TRBV5-1 to TRBJ1-2; no definite D call. The CDR3 is made up of 14 amino acids. Germline CDR1 and CDR2: SGHRS and YFSETQ. The germline V and J ends were trimmed by 0 bases and 7 bases, with 13 bases remaining between them. Here the CDR3 reads CASSLGNSYIGYTF. CDR3 sequence (DNA): TGCGCCAGCAGCTTGGGTAACAGTTATATTGGCTACACCTTC.

In nucleotides, the CDR3 is TGTGCCAGCAGTTTGACAGTCTGGGCCACCGGGGAGCTGTTTTTT. Translated: CASSLTVWATGELFF. V and J are TRBV11-3 and TRBJ2-2; a possible D gene is TRBD1 (5 bases). Germline V gene data show CDR1 as SGHNT and CDR2 as YENEEA. Trimming took off 6 bases at V and 4 bases at J, with 15 bases between the two ends. The CDR3 loop spans 15 amino acids.

This chain uses TRBV12-5 with TRBJ2-1, with 13 positions matching TRBD2. J lost 1 base, V lost 7 bases, and 22 bases had no gene match. The CDR3 spans 22 residues. The germline gives CDR1 LGHNT, CDR2 FRNRAP. The DNA of the CDR3 is TGTGCTAGTGTCAAAGCCCCGACTACTAGCGGGAGGGCCTTAGGGTCCTACAATGAGCAGTTCTTC. It is translated as CASVKAPTTSGRALGSYNEQFF. The complete variable domain, with remaining parts taken from reference TRBV12-5 and TRBJ2-1, reads DARVTQTPRHKVTEMGQEVTMRCQPILGHNTVFWYRQTMMQGLELLAYFRNRAPLDDSGMPKDRFSAEMPDATLATLKIQPSEPRDSAVYFCASVKAPTTSGRALGSYNEQFFGPGTRLTVL.

This clone was seen a few times. V usage is TRBV6-5 and J usage is TRBJ2-3; D is possibly TRBD2 (6 bases). Germline V lookup: CDR1 MNHEY, CDR2 SVGAGI. The CDR3 is 14 amino acids. Deletions cut 6 bases from V and 1 base from J, with 11 bases between. The CDR3 DNA follows: TGTGCCAGCAGCCTAGCGATTGGCACAGATACGCAGTATTTT. Amino acid sequence: CASSLAIGTDTQYF.

The rearrangement joins TRBV4-2 to TRBJ2-5; 12 bases are shared with TRBD2. V was pared by 0 bases and J by 1 base, with 3 bases of the junction left unmatched. Germline V gene lookup returns CDR1 LGHNA and CDR2 YNFKEQ. The CDR3 has 17 residues. The CDR3 loop reads CASSQDWTSGTQETQYF. The CDR3 bases are TGTGCCAGCAGCCAAGATTGGACTAGCGGGACCCAAGAGACCCAGTACTTC.

The gene calls are TRBV5-1 and TRBJ2-7, with 8 bases fitting TRBD1. Losses at the gene ends were 4 bases for V and 2 bases for J; bases not matched to a gene: 11. The CDR3 runs to 16 residues. Looked up from germline, CDR1 is SGHRS and CDR2 is YFSETQ. The CDR3 loop reads CASSARQGTGTYEQYF. The DNA for the CDR3 is TGCGCCAGCAGCGCAAGACAGGGGACGGGAACCTACGAGCAGTACTTC.

The chain combines TRBV18 with TRBJ2-5; D is perhaps TRBD2 (6 bases). The length of the CDR3 is 15 residues. The V and J ends lost 3 bases and 12 bases respectively, with 23 bases between them. Germline CDR1 reads KGHSH; CDR2 reads LQKENI. CDR3 bases: TGTGCCAGCTCACCTAACCTGGAGGGAGTCGGGTTAGAGTACTTC. Its protein is CASSPNLEGVGLEYF.

The rearrangement uses TRBV5-1 and TRBJ2-3; TRBD2 is a possible D gene (6 bases). V lost 6 bases and J lost 1, with 12 bases in between. Germline values: CDR1 SGHRS, CDR2 YFSETQ. The CDR3 spans 14 residues. CDR3 sequence: CASIDGRGTDTQYF. The CDR3 DNA reads as TGCGCCAGCATTGACGGGAGAGGCACAGATACGCAGTATTTT.

This clone is a singleton in its sample. The chain couples TRBV6-5 to TRBJ1-2, with 7 bases fitting TRBD1. The germline V gene has CDR1 MNHEY and CDR2 SVGAGI. Trimming cost V 3 bases and J 6 bases; bases outside gene matches: 7. The CDR3 is 14 residues long. The CDR3 is CASSYGTETNGYTF. The CDR3 DNA sequence: TGTGCCAGCAGTTATGGGACAGAGACTAATGGCTACACCTTC.

This clone has a single count. The chain has TRBV27 and TRBJ2-2, with D possibly TRBD1 on 6 matching bases. This CDR3 has 12 residues. V gave up 5 bases and J gave up 7 bases, with 8 bases separating them. The germline gives CDR1 MNHEY, CDR2 SMNVEV (reference sequence). CDR3 nucleotides: TGTGCCAGCAGTCTCAGGGGCGGGGAGCTGTTTTTT. Its protein is CASSLRGGELFF.

The CDR3 nucleotides are TGTGCCAGCAGCTTAGGGAGCCGGACGGGGACTAGCGGGCCCCAAGAGACCCAGTACTTC. It yields the protein CASSLGSRTGTSGPQETQYF. The gene calls are TRBV7-3 and TRBJ2-5, with TRBD2 identical over 12 bases. V lost 2 bases and J lost 1; bases outside the gene matches: 14. The germline V gene encodes CDR1 SGHTA and CDR2 FQGTGA. The CDR3 has 20 amino acids.

The rearrangement joins TRBV11-1 to TRBJ2-1; TRBD1 is a possible D gene (6 bases). The V gene's germline CDR1 is SGHAT and CDR2 FQDESV (reference sequence). The ends were cut back, 5 bases at V and 12 bases at J, with 14 bases in the middle. CDR3 length: 12 residues. CDR3 loop: CASSHQGFGQFF. CDR3 DNA sequence: TGTGCCAGCAGCCACCAGGGGTTTGGGCAGTTCTTC.

The table lists this clone with a count of one. The rearrangement links TRBV28 to TRBJ1-3, with D possibly matching TRBD1 (5 bases). The length of the CDR3 is 15 residues. Trimming took off 7 bases at V and 4 bases at J, with 17 bases between the two ends. Germline CDR1 is MDHEN and CDR2 is SYDVKM. This chain's CDR3 is CASIPNQGLGNTIYF. The CDR3 bases are TGTGCCAGCATCCCTAACCAGGGTCTAGGAAACACCATATATTTT.

The count of this clone is one. The CDR3 protein is CASSAGAGVETQYF. CDR3 DNA sequence: TGTGCCAGCAGCGCCGGGGCAGGGGTAGAGACCCAGTACTTC. This chain joins TRBV6-5 and TRBJ2-5; D perhaps matches TRBD1 (6 bases). Germline CDR1 reads MNHEY; CDR2 reads SVGAGI. Trimming removed 6 bases at V and 4 bases at J, with 15 bases between. The CDR3 runs 14 residues.

This clone has just one count. This rearrangement joins TRBV7-3 to TRBJ2-3, with a possible D match to TRBD1 (6 bases). This CDR3 is built from 16 residues. Trimming stripped 2 bases from V and 1 base from J, with 13 bases between. CDR1 is SGHTA and CDR2 is FQGTGA in the germline V gene. The CDR3 coding sequence is TGTGCCAGCAGCTTACAGGGGTGGTCCCGCACAGATACGCAGTATTTT. It translates to CASSLQGWSRTDTQYF.

The rearrangement joins TRBV7-9 to TRBJ2-1; 8 bases are shared with TRBD1. The CDR3 is 14 amino acids. With 1 base clipped from V and 10 bases from J, the junction kept 6 bases outside the gene matches. CDR1 SEHNR and CDR2 FQNEAQ come from the germline V gene (reference sequence). The CDR3 DNA sequence: TGTGCCAGCAGCTTAGTTCAGGGGGCTTTAGAGCAGTTCTTC. Translating it yields CASSLVQGALEQFF.